This T cell receptor beta chain was retrieved from a study of identical twins (dated by TCRdb to the mid-2010s). Regarding the complete study: To test whether fetal clonotypes persist, the study used deep sequencing on TCR alpha and beta repertoires from monozygotic twins, unrelated adults of various ages, and cord blood. Replicate twin experiments were performed at different times using different library preparation protocols to rule out contamination. The research as a whole found: Out-of-frame TCR alpha sharing in monozygotic twins was systematically underestimated by recombination models, whereas sharing between unrelated individuals was in agreement with the recombination models. Invariant T cells such as MAIT and iNKT could partly confound zero-insertion analyses, though diverse VJ usage argued against this for most clonotypes. Because the same donors could not be followed over many years, conclusions were based on cross-sectional statistical analysis. Compared with coincidental sharing between unrelated individuals, out-of-frame TCR alpha sequences shared between twins had an excess of sequences with low generation probability. In beta out-of-frame sequences, excess twin sharing was weaker, because having fewer shared sequences lowered the signal-to-noise ratio. Abundant cord blood beta clonotypes had fewer insertions, young adult naive repertoires showed a similar but weaker trend, and memory repertoires showed no such trend.

Every donor in the study was a healthy Caucasian. The twin cohort comprised three pairs of female monozygotic twins, all aged about 18 to 30 years. Positive isolation kits from Invitrogen were used to isolate the CD4+ and CD8+ T cell populations. Of note for this clonotype: No antigen is known for it. No per-base quality is available; no much larger clone lies one base away.

Library generation was performed with 5' RACE. Sequencing used an Illumina HiSeq 2000. A universal primer binding site was introduced by template switching, and a unique molecular identifier was present in the final cDNA, enabling accurate counting of TCR cDNA molecules. Specific primers in the conserved constant-segment region were used to synthesize first-strand cDNA for TCR alpha and beta chains. To control for contamination, every cDNA library carried two barcodes: a SMART-Mk sample barcode plus Illumina barcodes. Two successive PCR steps introduced TruSeq adapter sequences along with Illumina sample barcodes. Sequencing of the TCR alpha and beta cDNA libraries was done on the Illumina HiSeq platform using custom primers. The study's own analysis went as follows. MiGEC processed the raw reads to extract unique molecular identifiers, while MiXCR was used to determine the CDR3 positions. For each individual, recombination models were inferred using an EM algorithm with the repgenHMM and IGoR tools. Shared clonotypes were analyzed with the tcR package in R, and sharing was normalized by the product of cloneset sizes. Out-of-frame nonproductive sequences were analyzed to study raw recombination free of thymic and clonal selection effects. The raw public data were reprocessed by TCRdb itself: fastp quality trimming at Q25, MiXCR clonotype calling, in-frame beta chains only. CDR3 protein duplicates are merged, each entry listing the most common genes and DNA. The V and J calls come from TCRdb's annotation, not from the publication. In this sample the table shows some 500,000 distinct CDR3 sequences, 20% to 25% of which occur a single time. Of the sample, about 0.93% falls within the top ten clones.

Compared with germline, V lacks 3 bases and J lacks 1 base; bases without a gene match: 9. The CDR3 starts with the cysteine, ends with the phenylalanine, and has 16 residues. Only the CDR3 DNA is retained, 48 bases long and in frame from the first base. Reading the germline V gene (reference sequence) gives CDR1 DFQATT and CDR2 SNEGSKA. These data also formed part of another study, on T cells expressing NK-cell markers. Taken from the second paper: Seven to nine donors provided sorted CD3+CD56+NKG2C+, CD3+CD56+NKG2C- and CD3+CD56-NKG2C+ T-cell subsets, whose TCR beta-chain repertoires were profiled. Among the eight sequenced donors, seven were HCMV-seropositive and one was HCMV-seronegative. In several experiments an anti-gammadeltaTCR antibody was added to restrict sorting to alphabetaTCR-expressing T cells. For five or six donors, the dominant CD3+CD56+NKG2C+ clonotypes were among the top 10 CD8+ clonotypes and accounted for about 1.0-8% of CD8+ T cells. Those dominant clonotypes were again the most abundant among CD3+CD56-NKG2C+ cells in several donors, at about 25-60.1%. Whether the expanded NKG2C-expressing T cell clones were specific for HCMV antigens was left unclear. The eight sequenced donors were randomly selected healthy volunteers, three men and five women. HCMV-specific IgG was detected in serum with a commercial ELISA kit to determine HCMV serostatus. MIGEC was used to demultiplex reads and group the reads by UMI, and MiTCR was used to assemble and quantify clonotypes. To remove erroneous sequences, TCR cDNA sequences were retained only when supported by two or more reads. The tcR package was used for downstream repertoire analysis, with clonotypes matched between fractions based on CDR3 nucleotide sequence plus V segment. Antigen specificity was annotated against VDJdb with VDJmatch, allowing one amino acid substitution in CDR3.

The clonotype originates from a woman aged 18 to 35 in good health. The chain employs TRBV20-1 and TRBJ2-1, with 7 junctional bases fitting TRBD1. The sample taken for sequencing was CD4+ T cells sorted from blood. The sequenced DNA: TGCAGTGCTAGCCCTTGGACAGGTCAATCCTACAATGAGCAGTTCTTC. Translated, this is CSASPWTGQSYNEQFF.